This T cell receptor (beta chain) was sequenced in a study of shared clonotypes between healthy human individuals. Only in-frame clones appear in the TCRdb table, and some are missing; sequencing was by immunoSEQ multiplex PCR. This table has some 1.5 million clones, roughly 95% appearing once. CDR3 length: 16 residues. The germline V gene has CDR1 MGHDK and CDR2 SYGVNS. With 5 bases clipped from V and 4 bases from J, the junction kept 9 bases outside the gene matches. V is TRBV25-1 and J is TRBJ2-1; 9 bases map to TRBD2. This TCR was sampled from a man aged 30-40 years in good health. The specimen was naive CD4+ T cells sorted from blood. As to subset: CD45RA+ positively selected. CDR3 in amino acids: CASSQHYSGGYNEQFF. For the CDR3, the DNA is TGTGCCAGCAGTCAACACTATAGCGGGGGTTACAATGAGCAGTTCTTC.